This is a list of T cell receptor beta chains from one sample in a study of OX40 agonist ivuxolimab in advanced cancers. The data were produced by immunoSEQ multiplex PCR, yet TCRdb's version contains in-frame clones alone and is incomplete. The sample holds under 60,000 clones, approximately 94% seen once. The sequenced sample was CD4+ or CD8+ T cells sorted from blood, obtained in a trial of the OX40 agonist ivuxolimab. The receptors originated from an adult with an advanced solid tumor such as melanoma, head and neck, liver or kidney cancer. CDR3s include the opening cysteine and the closing phenylalanine or tryptophan. A D gene is named only where the DNA matches it firmly. Not every row has a clone size; where given, it reads once, few, many or a size class.

j_call d_call clone_size v_call cdr3_aa cdr3_nt
TRBJ1-1 TRBD1 - TRBV27 CASSLFGTGESMNTEAFF TGTGCCAGCAGTTTATTCGGGACAGGCGAATCCATGAACACTGAAGCTTTCTTT
TRBJ2-7 TRBD1 - TRBV30 CAWSLGQGFIEQYF TGTGCCTGGAGCCTTGGACAGGGCTTCATCGAGCAGTACTTC
TRBJ2-7 - - TRBV29-1 CSVRGAEQYF TGCAGCGTTAGGGGAGCGGAGCAGTACTTC
TRBJ2-2 TRBD1 - TRBV7-9 CASTLAGTVVTGELFF TGTGCCAGCACCCTCGCCGGGACAGTCGTAACCGGGGAGCTGTTTTTT
TRBJ1-5 - - TRBV7-9 CASAGNSNQPQHF TGTGCCAGTGCAGGTAATAGCAATCAGCCCCAGCATTTT
TRBJ1-1 - - TRBV28 CASSPLMGSGAYEAFF TGTGCCAGCAGTCCACTAATGGGGTCCGGAGCTTATGAAGCTTTCTTT
TRBJ1-1 - once TRBV14 CASSQELGTGNTEAFF TGTGCCAGCAGCCAAGAATTGGGAACAGGTAACACTGAAGCTTTCTTT
TRBJ1-5 - - TRBV2 CASIPGLTVGSWPQPQHF TGTGCCAGCATCCCGGGACTGACGGTAGGGTCCTGGCCTCAGCCCCAGCATTTT
TRBJ2-3 - - TRBV7-9 CASSPAGQPYEQYF TGTGCCAGCAGCCCAGCGGGCCAGCCTTATGAACAGTATTTT
TRBJ2-1 - - TRBV11-3 CASSARRRGIYNEQFF TGTGCCAGCAGCGCCCGGCGTAGGGGAATATACAATGAGCAGTTCTTC
TRBJ2-1 TRBD2 - TRBV4-1 CASSQVEVAGDYSAEQFF TGCGCCAGCAGCCAAGTAGAGGTAGCGGGAGATTATTCGGCTGAGCAGTTCTTC
TRBJ2-7 - - TRBV27 CASRQGSELEQYF TGTGCCAGCAGGCAGGGATCAGAGCTGGAGCAGTACTTC
TRBJ1-4 TRBD1 - TRBV7-9 CASSSDRDGEKLFF TGTGCCAGCAGCTCGGACAGGGATGGAGAAAAACTGTTTTTT
TRBJ2-7 TRBD1 - TRBV4-1 CASSQVHSGQGYEQYF TGCGCCAGCAGCCAAGTACATTCGGGACAGGGATACGAGCAGTACTTC
TRBJ2-7 TRBD2 - TRBV5-4 CASSFLAGVRSYEQYF TGTGCCAGCAGCTTCTTAGCGGGAGTAAGGTCCTACGAGCAGTACTTC
TRBJ2-5 TRBD2 once TRBV6-5 CASSYSASGRVETQYF TGTGCCAGCAGTTACTCGGCTAGCGGGAGAGTTGAGACCCAGTACTTC
TRBJ2-3 TRBD1 - TRBV7-8 CASSWGTGLDTQYF TGTGCCAGCAGCTGGGGGACAGGGTTAGATACGCAGTATTTT
TRBJ2-5 - - TRBV30 CAWSVDRNQETQYF TGTGCCTGGAGTGTAGACAGGAACCAAGAGACCCAGTACTTC
TRBJ2-2 TRBD1 - TRBV27 CASRTQGALNTGELFF TGTGCCAGCAGAACACAGGGGGCGCTGAACACCGGGGAGCTGTTTTTT
TRBJ2-1 - - TRBV6-1 CASSEASGQLREQFF TGTGCCAGCAGTGAAGCGTCGGGACAACTACGTGAGCAGTTCTTC
TRBJ2-1 - - TRBV27 CASSLSTSSYNEQFF TGTGCCAGCAGTTTAAGTACTAGCAGCTACAATGAGCAGTTCTTC
TRBJ2-7 TRBD1 - TRBV5-5 CASTWQGDEQYF TGTGCCAGCACTTGGCAGGGGGACGAGCAGTACTTC
TRBJ2-7 TRBD2 - TRBV19 CASSQSASGSYEQYF TGTGCCAGTAGTCAGTCGGCTAGCGGGTCCTACGAGCAGTACTTC
TRBJ2-4 - - TRBV5-6 CASSQEGANIQYF TGTGCCAGCAGTCAAGAAGGGGCCAACATTCAGTACTTC
TRBJ2-7 TRBD1 once TRBV29-1 CSVEDRDSDFYEQYF TGCAGCGTTGAAGATCGGGACAGCGATTTCTACGAGCAGTACTTC
TRBJ2-7 - - TRBV19 CASSATDFYEQYF TGTGCCAGTAGTGCGACGGATTTCTACGAGCAGTACTTC
TRBJ1-2 - - TRBV4-1 CASSQRTGTNYGYTF TGCGCCAGCAGCCAACGGACGGGTACTAACTACGGCTACACCTTC
TRBJ2-2 TRBD2 - TRBV28 CASRGLAGVYGTGELFF TGTGCCAGCAGGGGACTAGCGGGAGTATACGGCACCGGGGAGCTGTTTTTT
TRBJ2-5 TRBD1 - TRBV10-3 CAIRSDQGEGQETQYF TGTGCCATCAGATCCGACCAGGGGGAAGGCCAAGAGACCCAGTACTTC
TRBJ2-7 - - TRBV5-1 CASSFEQTYEQYF TGCGCCAGCAGCTTCGAGCAAACTTACGAGCAGTACTTC
TRBJ2-7 - once TRBV9 CASSVVGTESSYEQYF TGTGCCAGCAGCGTAGTAGGAACGGAGAGCTCCTACGAGCAGTACTTC
TRBJ2-5 - - TRBV5-6 CASSLGLGGGETQYF TGTGCCAGCAGCTTGGGATTAGGCGGCGGAGAGACCCAGTACTTC
TRBJ2-3 - - TRBV7-9 CASSLSYGDTDTQYF TGTGCCAGCAGCTTATCGTACGGAGACACAGATACGCAGTATTTT
TRBJ2-5 - - TRBV11-2 CASSPGGRETQYF TGTGCCAGCAGCCCAGGGGGGAGGGAGACCCAGTACTTC
TRBJ2-5 - - TRBV11-3 CASSLQAGSRQETQYF TGTGCCAGCAGCTTACAGGCAGGGAGCCGCCAAGAGACCCAGTACTTC
TRBJ1-5 - - TRBV6-5 CASREGLGASQPQHF TGTGCCAGCAGAGAGGGCCTCGGGGCTAGTCAGCCCCAGCATTTT
TRBJ1-4 - - TRBV7-2 CASSLGGGVEKLFF TGTGCCAGCAGCTTGGGGGGGGGCGTAGAAAAACTGTTTTTT
TRBJ2-2 TRBD2 - TRBV27 CASRAGGPGGELFF TGTGCCAGCAGAGCGGGAGGGCCGGGCGGGGAGCTGTTTTTT
TRBJ2-1 - - TRBV15 CATSSRTTLADEQFF TGTGCCACCAGCAGCCGAACAACCTTAGCGGATGAGCAGTTCTTC
TRBJ1-1 - - TRBV10-3 CAISEYGPEAFF TGTGCCATCAGTGAGTACGGACCCGAAGCTTTCTTT
TRBJ2-7 - - TRBV11-3 CASSLDGATSYEQYF TGTGCCAGCAGCTTAGATGGCGCGACCTCCTACGAGCAGTACTTC
TRBJ2-5 - - TRBV7-3 CASSLSLETQYF TGTGCCAGCAGCTTATCGCTGGAGACCCAGTACTTC
TRBJ2-7 TRBD2 - TRBV2 CASKLAGATYEQYF TGTGCCAGCAAACTAGCGGGAGCCACCTACGAGCAGTACTTC
TRBJ1-2 - - TRBV5-6 CASRTPGIGYGYTF TGTGCCAGCAGGACCCCCGGAATCGGCTATGGCTACACCTTC
TRBJ2-7 - - TRBV11-1 CASSLRGALSEQYF TGTGCCAGCAGCTTGAGGGGGGCGCTTTCCGAGCAGTACTTC
TRBJ2-1 - once TRBV29-1 CSVEWGNEQFF TGCAGCGTTGAGTGGGGGAACGAGCAGTTCTTC
TRBJ1-1 - - TRBV19 CASSFRLNTEAFF TGTGCCAGTAGTTTTAGGCTGAACACTGAAGCTTTCTTT
TRBJ2-1 - once TRBV28 CASTGWEGGDRGRNEQFF TGTGCCAGCACTGGATGGGAGGGGGGCGATAGGGGTCGGAATGAGCAGTTCTTC
TRBJ2-5 TRBD2 once TRBV29-1 CSAVAGAVYF TGCAGCGCAGTAGCGGGAGCGGTGTACTTC
TRBJ1-4 - - TRBV19 CASSIVIRVEKLFF TGTGCCAGTAGTATAGTGATCAGGGTTGAAAAACTGTTTTTT
TRBJ1-1 TRBD1 - TRBV10-2 CASSGGTTEAFF TGCGCCAGTTCAGGGGGCACCACTGAAGCTTTCTTT
TRBJ2-7 - - TRBV9 CASSPGQIPVVEQYF TGTGCCAGCAGCCCCGGACAGATCCCCGTGGTGGAGCAGTACTTC